This T cell receptor (beta chain) was retrieved from a study of T-cell memory formation after mild COVID-19. Looked up from germline, CDR1 is SNHLY and CDR2 is FYNNEI. CDR3 length: 11 amino acids. V shed 6 bases and J shed 1 base, with 3 bases lying between them. Via MiXCR, TCRdb re-called the 5' RACE reads, giving one row per CDR3 protein. Of roughly 450,000 distinct CDR3 sequences listed, under 20% are singletons. The sample holds many counts of this clonotype. J is TRBJ1-1 and V is TRBV2; D uncertain. This clonotype was obtained from a man aged 18 to 29 who had mild COVID-19 (a few samples of this study predate the infection). Cell type and time point are not known. Sequencing was done on a sample of PBMCs or a T cell subset sorted from them (not recorded which). DNA of the CDR3: TGTGCCAGCAGGGAGAACACTGAAGCTTTCTTT. It yields the protein CASRENTEAFF.